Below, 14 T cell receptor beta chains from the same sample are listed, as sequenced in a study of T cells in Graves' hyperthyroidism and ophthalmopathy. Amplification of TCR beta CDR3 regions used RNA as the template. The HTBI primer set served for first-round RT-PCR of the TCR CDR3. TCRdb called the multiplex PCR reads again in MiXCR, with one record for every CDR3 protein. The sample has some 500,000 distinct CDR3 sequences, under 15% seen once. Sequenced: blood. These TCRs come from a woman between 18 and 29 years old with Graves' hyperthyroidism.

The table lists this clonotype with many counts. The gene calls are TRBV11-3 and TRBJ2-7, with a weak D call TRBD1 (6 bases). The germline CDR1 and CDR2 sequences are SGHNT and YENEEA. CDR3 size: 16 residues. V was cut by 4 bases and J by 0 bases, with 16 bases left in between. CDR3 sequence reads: CASSYPLQGSSYEQYF. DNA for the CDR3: TGTGCCAGCAGCTACCCCTTACAGGGTTCCTCCTACGAGCAGTACTTC.

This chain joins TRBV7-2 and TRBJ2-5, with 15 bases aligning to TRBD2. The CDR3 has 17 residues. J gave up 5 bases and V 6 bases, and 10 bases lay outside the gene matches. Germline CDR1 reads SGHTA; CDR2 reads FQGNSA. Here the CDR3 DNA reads TGTGCCAGCAGACCCTGGACTAGCGGGAGGGCCCGGGAGACCCAGTACTTC. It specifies CASRPWTSGRARETQYF. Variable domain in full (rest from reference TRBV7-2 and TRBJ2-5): GAGVSQSPSNKVTEKGKDVELRCDPISGHTALYWYRQSLGQGLEFLIYFQGNSAPDKSGLPSDRFSAERTGGSVSTLTIQRTQQEDSAVYLCASRPWTSGRARETQYFGPGTRLLVL.

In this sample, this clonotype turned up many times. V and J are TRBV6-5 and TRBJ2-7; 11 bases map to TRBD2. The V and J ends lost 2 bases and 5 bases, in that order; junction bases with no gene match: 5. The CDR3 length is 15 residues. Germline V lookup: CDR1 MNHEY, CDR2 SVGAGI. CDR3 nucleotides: TGTGCCAGCAGTTACGAGGGGACTAGCGGTAACGAGCAGTACTTC. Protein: CASSYEGTSGNEQYF.

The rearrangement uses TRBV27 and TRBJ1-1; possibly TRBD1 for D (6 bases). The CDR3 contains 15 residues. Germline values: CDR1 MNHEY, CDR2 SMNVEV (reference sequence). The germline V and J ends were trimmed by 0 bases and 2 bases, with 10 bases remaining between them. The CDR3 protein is CASSLSIQGNTEAFF. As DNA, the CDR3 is TGTGCCAGCAGTTTATCGATACAGGGAAACACTGAAGCTTTCTTT.

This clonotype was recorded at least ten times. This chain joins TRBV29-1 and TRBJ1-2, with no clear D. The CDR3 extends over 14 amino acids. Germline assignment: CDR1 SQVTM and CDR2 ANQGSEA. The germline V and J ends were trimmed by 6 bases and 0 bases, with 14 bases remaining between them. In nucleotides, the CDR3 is TGCAGCGTGGAAACGGGGAGCTCTAACTATGGCTACACCTTC. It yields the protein CSVETGSSNYGYTF.

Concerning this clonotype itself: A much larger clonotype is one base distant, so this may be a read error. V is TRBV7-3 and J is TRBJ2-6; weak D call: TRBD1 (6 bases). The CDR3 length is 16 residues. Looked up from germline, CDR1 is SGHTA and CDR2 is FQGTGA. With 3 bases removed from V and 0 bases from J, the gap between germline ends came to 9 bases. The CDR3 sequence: CASSLGHASGANVLTF. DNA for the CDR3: TGTGCCAGCAGCTTGGGACACGCCTCTGGGGCCAACGTCCTGACTTTC.

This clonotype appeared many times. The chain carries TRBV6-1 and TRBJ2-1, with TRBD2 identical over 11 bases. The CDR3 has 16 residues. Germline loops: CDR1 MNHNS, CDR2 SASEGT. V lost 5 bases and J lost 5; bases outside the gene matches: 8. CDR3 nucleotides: TGTGCCAGCAGTTACCCAGGACTAGCGGGTAACAATGAGCAGTTCTTC. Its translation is CASSYPGLAGNNEQFF.

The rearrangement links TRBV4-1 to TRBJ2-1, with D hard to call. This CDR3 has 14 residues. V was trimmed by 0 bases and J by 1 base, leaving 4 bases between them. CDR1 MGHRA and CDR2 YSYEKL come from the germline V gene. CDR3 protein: CASSQEESYNEQFF. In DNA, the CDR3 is TGCGCCAGCAGCCAAGAAGAATCCTACAATGAGCAGTTCTTC.

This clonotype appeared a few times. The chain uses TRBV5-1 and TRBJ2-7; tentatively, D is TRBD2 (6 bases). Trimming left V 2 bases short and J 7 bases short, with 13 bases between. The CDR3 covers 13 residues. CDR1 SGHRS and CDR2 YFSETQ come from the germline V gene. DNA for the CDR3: TGCGCCAGCAGCTTAACGGAGGGCTGGGAGCAGTACTTC. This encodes CASSLTEGWEQYF. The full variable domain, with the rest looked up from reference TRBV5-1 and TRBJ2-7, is KAGVTQTPRYLIKTRGQQVTLSCSPISGHRSVSWYQQTPGQGLQFLFEYFSETQRNKGNFPGRFSGRQFSNSRSEMNVSTLELGDSALYLCASSLTEGWEQYFGPGTRLTVT.

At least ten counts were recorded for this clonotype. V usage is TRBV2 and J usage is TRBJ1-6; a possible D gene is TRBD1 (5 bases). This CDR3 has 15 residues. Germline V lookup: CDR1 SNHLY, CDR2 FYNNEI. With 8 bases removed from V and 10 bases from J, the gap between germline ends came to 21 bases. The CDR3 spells CASQFGGARDSPLHF. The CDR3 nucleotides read TGTGCCAGCCAGTTCGGTGGGGCTAGAGACTCACCCCTCCACTTT. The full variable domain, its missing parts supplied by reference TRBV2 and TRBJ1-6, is EPEVTQTPSHQVTQMGQEVILRCVPISNHLYFYWYRQILGQKVEFLVSFYNNEISEKSEIFDDQFSVERPDGSNFTLKIRSTKLEDSAMYFCASQFGGARDSPLHFGNGTRLTVT.

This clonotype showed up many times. CDR3: CASSGGDSNSPLHF. CDR3 in DNA: TGTGCCAGCTCCGGCGGGGACAGTAATTCACCCCTCCACTTT. The chain employs TRBV18 and TRBJ1-6; 7 nucleotides align to TRBD1. The CDR3 contains 14 residues. Trimming cost V 6 bases and J 6 bases; bases outside gene matches: 5. Germline V gives CDR1 KGHSH, CDR2 LQKENI.

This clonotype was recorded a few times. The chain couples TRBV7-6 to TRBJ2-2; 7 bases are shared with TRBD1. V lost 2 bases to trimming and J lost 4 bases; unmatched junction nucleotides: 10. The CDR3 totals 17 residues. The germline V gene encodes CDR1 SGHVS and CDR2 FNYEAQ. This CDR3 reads CASSLSVAQGFTGELFF. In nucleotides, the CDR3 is TGTGCCAGCAGCTTAAGTGTGGCACAGGGGTTCACCGGGGAGCTGTTTTTT. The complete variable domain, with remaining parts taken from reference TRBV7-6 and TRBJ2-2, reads GAGVSQSPRYKVTKRGQDVALRCDPISGHVSLYWYRQALGQGPEFLTYFNYEAQQDKSGLPNDRFSAERPEGSISTLTIQRTEQRDSAMYRCASSLSVAQGFTGELFFGEGSRLTVL.

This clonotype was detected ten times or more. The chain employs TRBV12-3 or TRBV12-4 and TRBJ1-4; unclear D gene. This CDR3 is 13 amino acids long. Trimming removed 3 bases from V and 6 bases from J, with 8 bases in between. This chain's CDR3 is CASSFNGDEKLFF. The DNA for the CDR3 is TGTGCCAGCAGTTTCAATGGGGATGAAAAACTGTTTTTT.

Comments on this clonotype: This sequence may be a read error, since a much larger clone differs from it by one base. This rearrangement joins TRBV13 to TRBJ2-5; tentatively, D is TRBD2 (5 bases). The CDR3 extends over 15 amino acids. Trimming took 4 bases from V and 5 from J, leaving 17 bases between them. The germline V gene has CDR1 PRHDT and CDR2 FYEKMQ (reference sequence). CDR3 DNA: TGTGCCAGCAGCTCAATGATAGGGAGAAGTGAGACCCAGTACTTC. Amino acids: CASSSMIGRSETQYF.